Presented here are 14 T cell receptor beta chains from one specimen sequenced in a study of T cells in Graves' hyperthyroidism and ophthalmopathy. Using RNA transcripts as the source, TCR beta CDR3 regions were amplified. During a first-round RT-PCR of the TCR CDR3, the HTBI primer set was used. TCRdb reanalysed the multiplex PCR reads using MiXCR and keeps one entry per CDR3 protein. Among 350,000 or so distinct CDR3 sequences listed, 15% to 20% were seen once. Sequencing used blood. These receptors were collected from a woman in her thirties or forties with Graves' ophthalmopathy.

This chain connects TRBV6-4 to TRBJ2-2; 7 nucleotides match TRBD1. CDR3 length equals 17 residues. The ends lost 5 bases at V and 1 base at J; junction bases unmatched: 10. The germline V gene encodes CDR1 MRHNA and CDR2 SNTAGT. The CDR3 sequence is CASSTQKGGLNTGELFF. The CDR3 region has the DNA TGTGCCAGCAGTACCCAAAAAGGGGGCCTGAACACCGGGGAGCTGTTTTTT.

At least ten counts were recorded for this clonotype. This chain uses TRBV5-1 with TRBJ1-1, with D possibly matching TRBD1 (6 bases). V was cut by 5 bases and J by 1 base, with 12 bases left in between. The CDR3 consists of 14 residues. CDR1 and CDR2 from the germline V gene are SGHRS and YFSETQ. Written as DNA, the CDR3 is TGCGCCAGCAGGATAACGGACAGGAACACTGAAGCTTTCTTT. Protein product: CASRITDRNTEAFF.

The V call is TRBV18, the J call TRBJ2-7; 13 bases match TRBD2. This CDR3 has 16 residues. The germline gives CDR1 KGHSH, CDR2 LQKENI. With V trimmed by 2 bases and J by 1 base, 2 bases remained unmatched. This CDR3 reads CASSPKTSGGSYEQYF. Here the CDR3 DNA reads TGTGCCAGCTCACCAAAGACTAGCGGGGGGTCCTACGAGCAGTACTTC.

The chain carries TRBV28 and TRBJ2-5; D is unclear. Looked up from germline, CDR1 is MDHEN and CDR2 is SYDVKM. CDR3 length: 16 amino acids. The germline V and J ends were trimmed by 2 bases and 4 bases, with 17 bases remaining between them. The CDR3 nucleotides read TGTGCCAGCAGTTTAGCCCCGGGCCCACCCCGAGAGACCCAGTACTTC. Protein sequence: CASSLAPGPPRETQYF.

This clonotype was recorded many times. V gene TRBV10-3 combines with J gene TRBJ2-7; 9 nucleotides agree with TRBD1. The junction had 8 bases not matched to a gene; V was cut back by 0 bases and J by 2 bases. The length of the CDR3 is 17 residues. Germline CDR1 ENHRY, CDR2 SYGVKD. This CDR3 reads CAISESTMGTGPYEQYF. The CDR3 DNA reads as TGTGCCATCAGTGAGTCTACAATGGGGACAGGGCCCTACGAGCAGTACTTC.

In nucleotides, the CDR3 is TGTGCCAGCGCCCCGGTCACAGGGTACGGGTACGAGCAGTACTTC. It translates to CASAPVTGYGYEQYF. The V gene is TRBV9, the J gene TRBJ2-7, with D tentatively TRBD1 (6 bases). CDR1 and CDR2 (germline): SGDLS, YYNGEE. CDR3 size: 15 residues. V was cut by 7 bases and J by 4 bases, with 21 bases left in between.

This clonotype has at least ten counts. The gene calls are TRBV11-2 and TRBJ2-5; 15 bases match TRBD2. Trimming cost V 2 bases and J 4 bases; bases outside gene matches: 2. The CDR3 spans 16 residues. Germline V gene sequence: CDR1 SGHAT, CDR2 FQNNGV. In DNA form, the CDR3 reads TGTGCCAGCAGCTTACGGACTAGCGGGAGGGGAGAGACCCAGTACTTC. Protein: CASSLRTSGRGETQYF.

This clonotype appeared many times. The chain is built from TRBV6-5 and TRBJ1-2; 8 bases are a match to TRBD1. J lost 0 bases, V lost 5 bases, and 8 bases had no gene match. CDR1 is MNHEY, CDR2 SVGAGI, per germline. The CDR3 runs 16 residues. The CDR3 reads CASSPQGAVANYGYTF. The CDR3 nucleotides read TGTGCCAGCAGTCCTCAGGGGGCGGTAGCTAACTATGGCTACACCTTC.

As for this clonotype: Possible read error: a much larger clone is one base away. V and J are TRBV2 and TRBJ2-2; D is possibly TRBD1 (6 bases). The germline CDR1 and CDR2 sequences are SNHLY and FYNNEI. Between the trimmed V and J ends, which lost 4 bases and 5 bases, there was a span of 14 bases. The length of the CDR3 is 15 residues. CDR3 in DNA: TGTGCCAGCAGTGTACTGCCAGGGGCGACCGGGGAGCTGTTTTTT. Encoded protein: CASSVLPGATGELFF.

This clonotype was seen repeatedly, ten times or more. This chain joins TRBV11-2 and TRBJ2-7, with D unclear. CDR1 is SGHAT and CDR2 is FQNNGV in the germline V gene. CDR3 size: 14 residues. Trimming shortened V by 5 bases and J by 2 bases, and 13 bases separated the two germline ends. The chain's CDR3 is CASSPPEDTYEQYF. Here the CDR3 DNA reads TGTGCCAGCAGCCCTCCAGAGGATACCTACGAGCAGTACTTC.

This clonotype was observed many times. V is TRBV28 and J is TRBJ2-6; D is perhaps TRBD1 or TRBD2 (5 bases each). Trimming shortened V by 2 bases and J by 0 bases, and 5 bases separated the two germline ends. CDR1 MDHEN and CDR2 SYDVKM come from the germline V gene. There are 15 residues in the CDR3. CDR3 coding DNA: TGTGCCAGCAGTTTAGGGGGCTCTGGGGCCAACGTCCTGACTTTC. Encoded protein: CASSLGGSGANVLTF. Supplemented by reference TRBV28 and TRBJ2-6, the full variable domain reads DVKVTQSSRYLVKRTGEKVFLECVQDMDHENMFWYRQDPGLGLRLIYFSYDVKMKEKGDIPEGYSVSREKKERFSLILESASTNQTSMYLCASSLGGSGANVLTFGAGSRLTVL.

On this clonotype itself: A read error may produce the germline difference seen at one junction end. The rearrangement joins TRBV5-1 to TRBJ2-7; 9 nucleotides align to TRBD2. Germline V gene sequence: CDR1 SGHRS, CDR2 YFSETQ. The CDR3 has 14 amino acids. The CDR3 reads CAGSGTSTSYEQYF. The CDR3 DNA reads as TGCGCCGGCAGCGGGACTAGCACGTCCTACGAGCAGTACTTC.

The chain carries TRBV24-1 and TRBJ1-2, with no clear D. V lost 1 base and J 6 bases, leaving 11 bases between the germline ends. The CDR3 has 14 residues. CDR1 is KGHDR, CDR2 SFDVKD, per germline. The CDR3 DNA reads TGTGCCACCAGTGATTTAGAGGACTTTAATGGCTACACCTTC. Amino acid sequence: CATSDLEDFNGYTF.

The table lists this clonotype with many counts. This chain links TRBV20-1 with TRBJ1-1; D not resolved. CDR1 is DFQATT and CDR2 is SNEGSKA in the germline V gene (reference sequence). The V end lost 3 bases, the J end lost 1 base, and 9 bases lay between the germline ends. The CDR3 contains 13 residues. The CDR3 sequence: CSASSLANTEAFF. CDR3 DNA sequence: TGCAGTGCTAGCAGTCTGGCGAACACTGAAGCTTTCTTT.